One sample yielded the 21 T cell receptor beta chains listed below, sequenced in a study of blood T cell repertoires in COVID-19. TCRdb keeps only in-frame clones here, not all; method: immunoSEQ multiplex PCR. The repertoire has around 250,000 clones, 89% of them found once; the top ten carry 0.94%. Sequenced sample: peripheral blood. The source of these receptors is a woman in her forties who had recovered from COVID-19.

CDR3 DNA sequence: TGTGCCAGCAGCTTAGCGCAGGGCCGCAATGAGCAGTTCTTC. This translates into CASSLAQGRNEQFF. V is TRBV7-2 and J is TRBJ2-1; D possibly corresponds to TRBD1 (5 bases). The CDR3 sequence is 14 residues long. Germline CDR1 and CDR2: SGHTA and FQGNSA. Trimming pared 0 bases from V and 6 bases from J, leaving 9 bases between.

The chain recombines TRBV9 with TRBJ2-3, with 8 bases aligning to TRBD2. This CDR3 comprises 15 residues. With 0 bases clipped from V and 6 bases from J, the junction kept 6 bases outside the gene matches. Germline CDR1 reads SGDLS; CDR2 reads YYNGEE. This chain's CDR3 is CASSVGTSRSDTQYF. CDR3 sequence (DNA): TGTGCCAGCAGCGTAGGGACTAGCCGGTCGGATACGCAGTATTTT.

The J gene is TRBJ1-5, the V gene TRBV11-2; D gene ambiguous. The V and J ends lost 7 bases and 5 bases respectively, with 6 bases between them. The CDR3 totals 11 residues. Germline CDR1 and CDR2: SGHAT and FQNNGV. CDR3 nucleotide sequence: TGTGCCAGCATCGGTGATCAGCCCCAGCATTTT. Translated: CASIGDQPQHF.

V gene TRBV27 combines with J gene TRBJ1-3; 10 bases are shared with TRBD1. CDR3 length: 15 residues. Germline trimming cut 5 bases from V and 2 bases from J; bases unmatched to any gene: 3. Germline V gene sequence: CDR1 MNHEY, CDR2 SMNVEV (reference sequence). CDR3 in amino acids: CASSPGTGAGNTIYF. CDR3 in DNA: TGTGCCAGCAGTCCCGGGACAGGGGCTGGAAACACCATATATTTT.

The V gene is TRBV29-1, the J gene TRBJ1-1; no firm D call. Looked up from germline, CDR1 is SQVTM and CDR2 is ANQGSEA. This CDR3 comprises 12 residues. V lost 3 bases, J lost 2 bases, and 7 bases lay in between. The CDR3 sequence: CSVDQDNTEAFF. For the CDR3, the DNA is TGCAGCGTTGATCAGGATAACACTGAAGCTTTCTTT. Filled out from reference TRBV29-1 and TRBJ1-1, the complete variable domain reads SAVISQKPSRDICQRGTSLTIQCQVDSQVTMMFWYRQQPGQSLTLIATANQGSEATYESGFVIDKFPISRPNLTFSTLTVSNMSPEDSSIYLCSVDQDNTEAFFGQGTRLTVV.

The chain is built from TRBV6-6 and TRBJ2-2; 8 nucleotides match TRBD1. V lost 6 bases to trimming and J lost 4 bases; unmatched junction nucleotides: 7. The length of the CDR3 is 15 residues. Germline CDR1 MNHNY, CDR2 SVGAGI (reference sequence). The CDR3 nucleotides read TGTGCCAGCAGCCCTTCCGGACAGGGCACCGGGGAGCTGTTTTTT. It is translated as CASSPSGQGTGELFF.

This chain connects TRBV18 to TRBJ1-6, with 10 bases matching TRBD1. CDR1 and CDR2 (germline): KGHSH, LQKENI. After removal of 5 bases from V and 7 bases from J, the junction contained 2 bases not matched to a gene. The CDR3 is made up of 14 amino acids. The CDR3 DNA reads as TGTGCCAGCTCATCGGACAGGGGGAATTCACCCCTCCACTTT. This encodes CASSSDRGNSPLHF.

The rearrangement uses TRBV10-3 and TRBJ2-7, with 12 positions matching TRBD1. Losses at the gene ends were 8 bases for V and 5 bases for J; bases not matched to a gene: 19. Germline V gives CDR1 ENHRY, CDR2 SYGVKD. The length of the CDR3 is 18 residues. CDR3 sequence (DNA): TGTGCCATCTCGGCCCTACCCGGGACAGGGGGCGCCGGCGACGAGCAGTACTTC. The encoded protein is CAISALPGTGGAGDEQYF.

CDR3 sequence (DNA): TGTGCCAGCTCAGGACAAACAGGGGGCTTCGACGAGCAGTACTTC. Amino acid sequence: CASSGQTGGFDEQYF. The chain links TRBV18 to TRBJ2-7, with TRBD1 matching 9 bases. Germline CDR1 is KGHSH and CDR2 is LQKENI. There are 15 residues in the CDR3. J was trimmed by 5 bases and V by 5 bases; bases with no gene match: 10.

The CDR3 here is CASSERQLGTGELFF. The CDR3 DNA sequence: TGTGCCAGCAGTGAACGACAGCTGGGAACCGGGGAGCTGTTTTTT. The rearrangement links TRBV25-1 to TRBJ2-2, with D possibly matching TRBD1 (5 bases). The CDR3 is 15 residues long. Per the germline V gene, CDR1 is MGHDK and CDR2 is SYGVNS. V lost 2 bases and J lost 5, with 12 bases in between.

The chain links TRBV7-8 to TRBJ2-7; 9 nucleotides agree with TRBD1. Trimming removed 0 bases from V and 1 base from J; junction bases left unmatched: 4. Germline loops: CDR1 SGHVS, CDR2 FQNEAQ. CDR3 length equals 16 residues. The CDR3 DNA is TGTGCCAGCAGCTTAGCGACAGGGGGATGGTCCTACGAGCAGTACTTC. Translating it yields CASSLATGGWSYEQYF.

The chain has TRBV19 and TRBJ2-1; TRBD2 might be the D (6 bases). Germline CDR1 reads LNHDA; CDR2 reads SQIVND (reference sequence). V was trimmed by 3 bases and J by 2 bases, leaving 14 bases between them. This CDR3 comprises 16 residues. The CDR3 spells CASSMMRGKTYNEQFF. The CDR3 DNA reads TGTGCCAGTAGTATGATGCGGGGCAAAACCTACAATGAGCAGTTCTTC.

The rearrangement joins TRBV18 to TRBJ2-7; TRBD2 matches 10 bases. Germline V gene lookup returns CDR1 KGHSH and CDR2 LQKENI. Losses at the gene ends were 6 bases for V and 3 bases for J; bases not matched to a gene: 5. The CDR3 length is 14 residues. CDR3 coding DNA: TGTGCCAGCTCTCTCACTAGCGGGGTCTACGAGCAGTACTTC. It encodes CASSLTSGVYEQYF.

CDR3 protein: CASSLGQSTDTQYF. DNA for the CDR3: TGTGCCAGCAGCTTAGGCCAAAGCACAGATACGCAGTATTTT. The chain joins TRBV7-3 to TRBJ2-3; no firm D call. Germline CDR1 and CDR2: SGHTA and FQGTGA. The CDR3 spans 14 residues. The germline V and J ends were trimmed by 2 bases and 0 bases, with 6 bases remaining between them.

This clone appeared a single time. The rearrangement links TRBV6-1 to TRBJ1-3, with D unresolved. In germline, CDR1 is MNHNS, CDR2 SASEGT. V was clipped by 2 bases and J by 0 bases, with 5 bases between them. There are 14 residues in the CDR3. The CDR3 bases are TGTGCCAGCAGTGAAACAGTCTCTGGAAACACCATATATTTT. This codes for CASSETVSGNTIYF.

With regard to this clone: A junction end diverges from the germline sequence, so it may reflect a read error. This chain links TRBV7-3 with TRBJ2-1; 15 bases align to TRBD2. The germline CDR1 and CDR2 sequences are SGHTA and FQGTGA. CDR3 length equals 16 residues. CDR3 in amino acids: CASSLSGGLAGGLPVF. The DNA of the CDR3 is TGTGCCAGCAGCTTATCAGGGGGACTAGCGGGAGGTTTGCCGGTCTTC.

This clone showed up just a few times. V gene TRBV3-1 (or the pseudogene TRBV3-2) combines with J gene TRBJ2-7, with D possibly matching TRBD2 (5 bases). Trimming left V 1 base short and J 3 bases short, with 16 bases between. The CDR3 contains 16 residues. CDR1 and CDR2 from the germline V gene are LGHDT and YNNKEL (reference sequence). Written as DNA, the CDR3 is TGTGCCAGCAGCCAAGTGGGAGCGAAAGTGGGCTACGAGCAGTACTTC. Translated: CASSQVGAKVGYEQYF.

The chain carries TRBV21-1 and TRBJ1-5. TRBV21-1 is annotated as a pseudogene. The CDR3 has 17 amino acids. CDR3 in amino acids: CASSNIVRRFGNQPQHF. The DNA of the CDR3 is TGTGCCAGCAGCAACATAGTCAGACGGTTCGGGAATCAGCCCCAGCATTTT.

The rearrangement uses TRBV5-1 and TRBJ2-5; tentatively, D is TRBD2 (6 bases). The germline V gene has CDR1 SGHRS and CDR2 YFSETQ. Trimming took off 0 bases at V and 3 bases at J, with 12 bases between the two ends. This CDR3 is 15 amino acids long. CDR3 sequence reads: CASSLARREEETQYF. The CDR3 nucleotides read TGCGCCAGCAGCTTGGCCCGGAGGGAAGAAGAGACCCAGTACTTC. Complete variable domain (other parts from reference TRBV5-1 and TRBJ2-5): KAGVTQTPRYLIKTRGQQVTLSCSPISGHRSVSWYQQTPGQGLQFLFEYFSETQRNKGNFPGRFSGRQFSNSRSEMNVSTLELGDSALYLCASSLARREEETQYFGPGTRLLVL.

The rearrangement joins TRBV10-3 to TRBJ1-4; 9 bases match TRBD1. With 6 bases clipped from V and 4 bases from J, the junction kept 9 bases outside the gene matches. The CDR3 is 16 residues long. Germline V lookup: CDR1 ENHRY, CDR2 SYGVKD. The CDR3 reads CAIRPSTGGGNEKLFF. In DNA, the CDR3 is TGTGCCATCAGGCCTTCGACAGGGGGTGGTAATGAAAAACTGTTTTTT.

This clone was seen a few times. The chain uses TRBV5-4 and TRBJ2-7, with D uncertain. Trimming shortened V by 1 base and J by 5 bases, and 13 bases separated the two germline ends. Per the germline V gene, CDR1 is SGHNT and CDR2 is YYREEE (reference sequence). The CDR3 is 14 amino acids. The DNA of the CDR3 is TGTGCCAGCAGCTTGAAGTCCAAGCCCCACGAGCAGTACTTC. It is translated as CASSLKSKPHEQYF.